This TCR beta chain derives from a study of T cell repertoires in cytomegalovirus infection. Study overall: An indication of both CMV infection and matching HLA type came from public TCR beta signatures.

This clonotype appeared a single time. What it binds is unknown. TCRdb reanalysed the reads using MiXCR and keeps one entry per CDR3 protein. The sample records around 99,000 distinct CDR3 sequences, about 30% being singletons. The germline CDR1 and CDR2 sequences are SGHDT and YYEEEE. The CDR3 is made up of 16 amino acids. Trimming took 4 bases from V and 5 from J; bases not matched to a gene: 14. Sequenced material: CD8+ T cells from cultured PBMCs, taken from culture after CMV antigen stimulation. The clonotype was recovered from a human donor in good health (CMV status not recorded). Some clones in this sample may be carry-over from other donors' samples. The V call is TRBV5-6, the J call TRBJ2-7; 8 nucleotides line up with TRBD1. This CDR3 is CASSPNWMDRAHEQYF. CDR3 coding DNA: TGTGCCAGCAGCCCCAATTGGATGGACAGGGCCCACGAGCAGTACTTC.